This TCR beta chain was sequenced during a study of T cell changes during pregnancy in multiple sclerosis. Data came from immunoSEQ multiplex PCR; TCRdb stores just in-frame clones and leaves some out. The sample yields 75,000 to 95,000 clones, about 92% seen once. The source of this sequence is a female donor with multiple sclerosis, enrolled in a pregnancy study. The specimen comprised peripheral blood, sampled in the second trimester of pregnancy.

The CDR3 loop is CASSPGGREKLFF. As DNA, the CDR3 is TGTGCCAGCAGCCCAGGGGGACGGGAAAAACTGTTTTTT. This chain joins TRBV6-1 and TRBJ1-4; 7 bases map to TRBD1. The CDR3 has 13 residues. V shed 6 bases, J shed 8 bases, and the junction held 6 bases outside the gene matches. Germline lookup yields CDR1 MNHNS and CDR2 SASEGT.